These 29 T cell receptor beta chains originate from one sample sequenced in a study of siplizumab effects on memory and regulatory T cells. Libraries were prepared by immunoSEQ multiplex PCR; TCRdb keeps only in-frame clonotypes and omits some of them. The profile shows some 65,000 clones, approximately 88% of them singletons. The sequencing input was Tregs sorted from blood. The receptors derive from a human donor in good health.

The V gene is TRBV5-1, the J gene TRBJ2-1; D is perhaps TRBD1 or TRBD2 (5 bases each). This CDR3 is built from 14 residues. The germline V and J ends were trimmed by 4 bases and 4 bases, with 12 bases remaining between them. Germline CDR1 and CDR2: SGHRS and YFSETQ. The CDR3 DNA sequence: TGCGCCAGCAGCACCGGGACGAATTACAATGAGCAGTTCTTC. Amino acid sequence: CASSTGTNYNEQFF. Complete variable domain (other parts from reference TRBV5-1 and TRBJ2-1): KAGVTQTPRYLIKTRGQQVTLSCSPISGHRSVSWYQQTPGQGLQFLFEYFSETQRNKGNFPGRFSGRQFSNSRSEMNVSTLELGDSALYLCASSTGTNYNEQFFGPGTRLTVL.

This chain joins TRBV27 and TRBJ2-7, with TRBD2 as a possible D gene (5 bases). The CDR3 runs 17 residues. The germline V and J ends were trimmed by 1 base and 2 bases, with 18 bases remaining between them. The germline V gene has CDR1 MNHEY and CDR2 SMNVEV (reference sequence). The CDR3 region has the DNA TGTGCCAGCAGTTTATATAGCGTGGGGTCGGTAACCTACGAGCAGTACTTC. Encoded protein: CASSLYSVGSVTYEQYF.

The chain links TRBV5-1 to TRBJ2-1; D is possibly TRBD1 or TRBD2 (5 bases each). Trimming left V 4 bases short and J 1 base short, with 12 bases between. The germline V gene has CDR1 SGHRS and CDR2 YFSETQ. The CDR3 loop spans 15 amino acids. This chain's CDR3 is CASSNGGSSYNEQFF. CDR3 coding DNA: TGCGCCAGCAGCAATGGGGGATCGTCCTACAATGAGCAGTTCTTC.

The genes are TRBV7-2 and TRBJ1-4, with a tentative D call TRBD1 (6 bases). V was cut by 5 bases and J by 6 bases, with 13 bases left in between. The CDR3 has 14 amino acids. Germline CDR1 is SGHTA and CDR2 is FQGNSA. CDR3 in DNA: TGTGCCAGCAGCCCCCCGCGGACAGATGAAAAACTGTTTTTT. The encoded protein is CASSPPRTDEKLFF.

For this clone: A junction end diverges from the germline sequence, so it may reflect a read error. The rearrangement joins TRBV5-1 to TRBJ1-1; possibly TRBD1 for D (6 bases). Germline V gene data show CDR1 as SGHRS and CDR2 as YFSETQ. This CDR3 spans 13 amino acids. In nucleotides, the CDR3 is TGCGCCAGCAGCCTAACAGGGAACCCTGAAGCTTTCTTT. Translated: CASSLTGNPEAFF.

With respect to this clone: The junction shows a germline mismatch at one end, possibly a read error. The gene calls are TRBV6-5 and TRBJ2-1; 15 positions agree with TRBD2. Looked up from germline, CDR1 is MNHEY and CDR2 is SVGAGI. CDR3 length equals 16 residues. Written as DNA, the CDR3 is TGTGCCAGCGGTTACAGGACTAGCGGGAGGGTTAATGAGCAGTTCTTC. Encoded protein: CASGYRTSGRVNEQFF.

The rearrangement links TRBV30 to TRBJ2-2; a possible D gene is TRBD2 (6 bases). The length of the CDR3 is 16 residues. Trimming stripped 3 bases from V and 7 bases from J, with 21 bases between. From germline, CDR1 is GTSNPN and CDR2 SVGIG (reference sequence). This chain's CDR3 is CAWRKFTGERGGELFF. The CDR3 DNA is TGTGCCTGGAGGAAGTTCACGGGGGAGAGGGGCGGGGAGCTGTTTTTT.

The chain joins TRBV6-6 to TRBJ2-4, with 8 bases that match TRBD2. CDR1 is MNHNY and CDR2 is SVGAGI in the germline V gene (reference sequence). There are 14 residues in the CDR3. V trimming: 4 bases; J trimming: 7 bases; junction bases outside the gene matches: 6. The CDR3 DNA follows: TGTGCCAGCAGTTCTATAGCGGGAATCAACATTCAGTACTTC. Translated: CASSSIAGINIQYF.

The chain uses TRBV30 and TRBJ1-5; unclear D gene. The V end lost 2 bases, the J end lost 8 bases, and 13 bases lay between the germline ends. The germline V gene encodes CDR1 GTSNPN and CDR2 SVGIG (reference sequence). The CDR3 is 13 amino acids. The CDR3 loop reads CAWSTQPGEPQHF. CDR3 nucleotide sequence: TGTGCCTGGAGTACCCAACCCGGTGAGCCCCAGCATTTT.

V is TRBV28 and J is TRBJ2-5; no firm D call. Trimming left V 1 base short and J 0 bases short, with 0 bases between. CDR3 length equals 12 residues. CDR1 is MDHEN, CDR2 SYDVKM, per germline. CDR3 protein: CASSLYQETQYF. In DNA form, the CDR3 reads TGTGCCAGCAGTTTATACCAAGAGACCCAGTACTTC.

The chain employs TRBV18 and TRBJ1-2; D is unresolved. V lost 0 bases to trimming and J lost 4 bases, with 12 bases between them. Germline V lookup: CDR1 KGHSH, CDR2 LQKENI. This CDR3 is 15 amino acids long. This chain's CDR3 is CASSPPLQLGYGYTF. The CDR3 DNA is TGTGCCAGCTCACCACCCTTGCAGCTAGGCTATGGCTACACCTTC.

The V call is TRBV29-1, the J call TRBJ2-1; D may be TRBD2 (6 bases). The V end lost 2 bases, the J end lost 4 bases, and 15 bases lay between the germline ends. Germline V gives CDR1 SQVTM, CDR2 ANQGSEA. The CDR3 consists of 15 residues. In DNA form, the CDR3 reads TGCAGCGTTGAACTCCGGGGGACGGGATACAATGAGCAGTTCTTC. It encodes CSVELRGTGYNEQFF.

The chain couples TRBV5-1 to TRBJ2-3; tentative D call: TRBD1 (5 bases). This CDR3 has 13 amino acids. In germline, CDR1 is SGHRS, CDR2 YFSETQ. Trimming cost V 6 bases and J 1 base, with 9 bases left between them. In nucleotides, the CDR3 is TGCGCCAGCACAGGGTTGGGCACAGATACGCAGTATTTT. As protein: CASTGLGTDTQYF.

The chain has TRBV9 and TRBJ2-5, with 7 nucleotides matching TRBD1. Germline CDR1 is SGDLS and CDR2 is YYNGEE. V lost 1 base and J lost 5; bases outside the gene matches: 8. The CDR3 contains 15 residues. CDR3 protein: CASSVFEGAYETQYF. DNA of the CDR3: TGTGCCAGCAGCGTATTTGAGGGGGCATATGAGACCCAGTACTTC.

This chain connects TRBV4-2 to TRBJ2-2; D is possibly TRBD2 (5 bases). Germline CDR1 and CDR2: LGHNA and YNFKEQ. V gave up 0 bases and J gave up 6 bases, with 5 bases separating them. This CDR3 spans 13 amino acids. CDR3 DNA sequence: TGTGCCAGCAGCCAAGAGAGGGCCGGGGAGCTGTTTTTT. This codes for CASSQERAGELFF.

This clone came up a few times. The rearrangement links TRBV19 to TRBJ2-5, with D perhaps TRBD2 (6 bases). The CDR3 contains 12 residues. Germline assignment: CDR1 LNHDA and CDR2 SQIVND (reference sequence). V lost 5 bases, J lost 5 bases, and 9 bases lay in between. CDR3: CASSRLDETQYF. In DNA form, the CDR3 reads TGTGCCAGTAGTCGACTAGACGAGACCCAGTACTTC.

The V and J genes are TRBV7-2 and TRBJ1-2, with D possibly TRBD1 on 5 matching bases. Germline V gene data show CDR1 as SGHTA and CDR2 as FQGNSA. The CDR3 runs 13 residues. The V end was cut by 2 bases, the J end by 6 bases, with 10 bases between. The CDR3 here is CASSLTGGDGYTF. The CDR3 nucleotides read TGTGCCAGCAGCTTAACAGGTGGGGATGGCTACACCTTC.

This chain joins TRBV12-5 and TRBJ1-5; D unresolved. Germline V lookup: CDR1 LGHNT, CDR2 FRNRAP. The CDR3 is made up of 17 amino acids. V lost 1 base, J lost 1 base, and 14 bases lay in between. In DNA form, the CDR3 reads TGTGCTAGTGGTTTGGCCGAGACAACCCAAAGCAATCAGCCCCAGCATTTT. Protein product: CASGLAETTQSNQPQHF.

The chain recombines TRBV20-1 with TRBJ2-1; D call uncertain. The V end lost 7 bases, the J end lost 4 bases, and 8 bases lay between the germline ends. Germline V gene lookup returns CDR1 DFQATT and CDR2 SNEGSKA (reference sequence). This CDR3 contains 11 residues. CDR3 in amino acids: CSGRQYNEQFF. The CDR3 nucleotides are TGCAGTGGAAGACAATACAATGAGCAGTTCTTC.

The chain uses TRBV7-2 and TRBJ2-1, with D perhaps matching TRBD1 or TRBD2 (5 bases each). The CDR3 covers 14 residues. Germline V CDR1 and CDR2: SGHTA, FQGNSA. The germline V and J ends were trimmed by 8 bases and 7 bases, with 18 bases remaining between them. CDR3 DNA sequence: TGTGCCAGCTTGTGGCTAGCAAGGGGTAATGAGCAGTTCTTC. Its translation is CASLWLARGNEQFF.

J is TRBJ1-5 and V is TRBV6-5, with D possibly matching TRBD1 (5 bases). The CDR3 extends over 13 amino acids. The V end was cut by 5 bases, the J end by 6 bases, with 11 bases between. Germline assignment: CDR1 MNHEY and CDR2 SVGAGI. CDR3 sequence: CASSVRDGQPQHF. The CDR3 bases are TGTGCCAGCAGTGTCCGGGACGGTCAGCCCCAGCATTTT.

V gene TRBV7-9 combines with J gene TRBJ2-1; 10 nucleotides agree with TRBD2. V shed 6 bases, J shed 0 bases, and the junction held 5 bases outside the gene matches. Germline lookup yields CDR1 SEHNR and CDR2 FQNEAQ (reference sequence). This CDR3 comprises 16 residues. This chain's CDR3 is CASRKTSGTSYNEQFF. CDR3 bases: TGTGCCAGCAGGAAAACTAGCGGGACCTCCTACAATGAGCAGTTCTTC.

J is TRBJ1-4 and V is TRBV14; TRBD1 aligns across 7 bases. J was trimmed by 8 bases and V by 2 bases; bases with no gene match: 2. The germline gives CDR1 SGHDN, CDR2 FVKESK. The CDR3 has 13 residues. The CDR3 DNA follows: TGTGCCAGCAGCCAAAACAGGGGAGAAAAACTGTTTTTT. It yields the protein CASSQNRGEKLFF. Full variable domain (rest looked up from reference TRBV14 and TRBJ1-4): EAGVTQFPSHSVIEKGQTVTLRCDPISGHDNLYWYRRVMGKEIKFLLHFVKESKQDESGMPNNRFLAERTGGTYSTLKVQPAELEDSGVYFCASSQNRGEKLFFGSGTQLSVL.

The rearrangement uses TRBV15 and TRBJ1-4; TRBD1 is a possible D gene (5 bases). This CDR3 has 18 residues. Germline V gene sequence: CDR1 LNHNV, CDR2 YYDKDF (reference sequence). The V gene lost 1 base and the J gene lost 4 bases, with 19 bases spanning the gap. CDR3 DNA: TGTGCCACCAGCAGAGGCGGGACCGCTCTGAGACGTAATGAAAAACTGTTTTTT. Protein: CATSRGGTALRRNEKLFF.

The rearrangement links TRBV7-9 to TRBJ1-4; tentative D call: TRBD1 (6 bases). CDR1 is SEHNR and CDR2 is FQNEAQ in the germline V gene (reference sequence). The CDR3 extends over 16 amino acids. V was cut by 5 bases and J by 5 bases, with 18 bases left in between. The CDR3 sequence: CASSDLAQGLNEKLFF. The CDR3 nucleotides are TGTGCCAGCAGCGACCTGGCGCAGGGGCTGAATGAAAAACTGTTTTTT.

The rearrangement uses TRBV7-9 and TRBJ1-2; unclear D gene. CDR3 length equals 13 residues. The V and J ends lost 8 bases and 4 bases respectively, with 14 bases between them. The germline gives CDR1 SEHNR, CDR2 FQNEAQ (reference sequence). The chain's CDR3 is CASARSVGYGYTF. The CDR3 DNA is TGTGCCAGCGCTAGGAGTGTGGGCTATGGCTACACCTTC.

This clone has a single count. The genes are TRBV14 and TRBJ2-3, with D unclear. The length of the CDR3 is 15 residues. Trimming pared 5 bases from V and 3 bases from J, leaving 15 bases between. CDR1 is SGHDN, CDR2 FVKESK, per germline. As DNA, the CDR3 is TGTGCCAGCAGCAATATACAGCTTTTAACAGATACGCAGTATTTT. Amino acids: CASSNIQLLTDTQYF.

The chain employs TRBV19 and TRBJ1-5; D ambiguous. The germline V gene encodes CDR1 LNHDA and CDR2 SQIVND (reference sequence). There are 12 residues in the CDR3. The V gene lost 6 bases and the J gene lost 5 bases, with 8 bases spanning the gap. In DNA, the CDR3 is TGTGCCAGTAGCCAGGCGGATCAGCCCCAGCATTTT. Translating it yields CASSQADQPQHF.

The rearrangement joins TRBV15 to TRBJ2-1; 14 nucleotides agree with TRBD2. There are 17 residues in the CDR3. With V trimmed by 1 base and J by 8 bases, 7 bases remained unmatched. Looked up from germline, CDR1 is LNHNV and CDR2 is YYDKDF (reference sequence). The DNA for the CDR3 is TGTGCCACCAGCAGAGGCGGGACTAGCGGGAGTAGGTATGAGCAGTTCTTC. Its translation: CATSRGGTSGSRYEQFF. Variable domain in full (rest from reference TRBV15 and TRBJ2-1): DAMVIQNPRYQVTQFGKPVTLSCSQTLNHNVMYWYQQKSSQAPKLLFHYYDKDFNNEADTPDNFQSRRPNTSFCFLDIRSPGLGDTAMYLCATSRGGTSGSRYEQFFGPGTRLTVL.